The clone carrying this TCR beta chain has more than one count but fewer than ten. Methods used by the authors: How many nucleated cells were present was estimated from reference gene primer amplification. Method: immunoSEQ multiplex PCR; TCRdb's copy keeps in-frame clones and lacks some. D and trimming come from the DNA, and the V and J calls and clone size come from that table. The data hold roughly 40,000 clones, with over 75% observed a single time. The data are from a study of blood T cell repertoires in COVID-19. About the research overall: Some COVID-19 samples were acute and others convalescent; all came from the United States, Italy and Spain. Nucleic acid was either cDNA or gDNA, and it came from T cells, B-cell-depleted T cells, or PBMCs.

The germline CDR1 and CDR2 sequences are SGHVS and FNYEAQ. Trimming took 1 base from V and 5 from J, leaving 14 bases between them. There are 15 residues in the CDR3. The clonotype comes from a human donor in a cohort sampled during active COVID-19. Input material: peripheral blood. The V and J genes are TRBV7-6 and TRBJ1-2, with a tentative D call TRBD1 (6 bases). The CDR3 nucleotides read TGTGCCAGCAGCTTAGAGGTGGGGGGGCTTTATGGCTACACCTTC. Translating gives CASSLEVGGLYGYTF.